Presented here are 12 T cell receptor beta chains from one specimen sequenced in a study of CXCR3-negative and CXCR3-positive naive CD8 T cells. Libraries of TRB cDNA were made by 5' RACE and carried UMIs. TCRdb reprocessed the 5' RACE reads and keeps a single row for each CDR3 protein, giving no DNA. The table lists 60,000 or so distinct CDR3 sequences. Sequencing used memory CD8+ T cells from blood. Source of these receptors: a human donor in good health. Some clones in this sample may be carry-over from other donors' samples.

The chain joins TRBV6-9 to TRBJ2-2; the D call from TCRdb, TRBD1, cannot be confirmed without DNA. The CDR3 contains 19 residues. Per the germline V gene, CDR1 is MNHGY and CDR2 is SVAAGI. This chain's CDR3 is CASSYSRWRRGPGTGELFF.

This CDR3 is CASNGAGGPFGEQFF. This chain joins TRBV12-3 or TRBV12-4 and TRBJ2-1; absent DNA, TCRdb's TRBD2 call cannot be checked. The CDR3 has 15 residues.

The chain recombines TRBV12-3 or TRBV12-4 with TRBJ2-1; the TCRdb call, TRBD1, lacks DNA for checking. The CDR3 has 14 amino acids. CDR3 loop: CASSLGQGGNEQFF.

The chain joins TRBV6-5 to TRBJ1-1; TCRdb lists TRBD1, though no DNA is available to test this call. There are 16 residues in the CDR3. Germline V gene data show CDR1 as MNHEY and CDR2 as SVGAGI. The CDR3 spells CASGSRDRARLPEAFF.

The chain uses TRBV29-1 and TRBJ1-1; TCRdb indicates TRBD1, and absent DNA this call remains unverified. Germline CDR1 and CDR2: SQVTM and ANQGSEA. This CDR3 has 12 amino acids. The CDR3 sequence is CSVLGQNTEAFF.

The chain is built from TRBV7-9 and TRBJ2-7. The germline V gene encodes CDR1 SEHNR and CDR2 FQNEAQ (reference sequence). The CDR3 runs 13 residues. The CDR3 sequence: CASSLDPGFEQYF.

CDR3 in amino acids: CASSPGLGTQYF. This chain links TRBV7-3 with TRBJ2-5; with no DNA, the TCRdb D assignment of TRBD1 cannot be verified. Germline V lookup: CDR1 SGHTA, CDR2 FQGTGA. The length of the CDR3 is 12 residues.

The chain carries TRBV28 and TRBJ2-1. The CDR3 spans 13 residues. CDR1 is MDHEN, CDR2 SYDVKM, per germline. The CDR3 spells CASSLIRTGEQFF. Full variable domain (rest looked up from reference TRBV28 and TRBJ2-1): DVKVTQSSRYLVKRTGEKVFLECVQDMDHENMFWYRQDPGLGLRLIYFSYDVKMKEKGDIPEGYSVSREKKERFSLILESASTNQTSMYLCASSLIRTGEQFFGPGTRLTVL.

The rearrangement links TRBV29-1 to TRBJ2-4; TCRdb gives TRBD1 as the D gene, but with no DNA this cannot be confirmed. The CDR3 is 13 amino acids. Germline V gene sequence: CDR1 SQVTM, CDR2 ANQGSEA. The CDR3 reads CSVSGQRDRIQYF. Variable domain in full (rest from reference TRBV29-1 and TRBJ2-4): SAVISQKPSRDICQRGTSLTIQCQVDSQVTMMFWYRQQPGQSLTLIATANQGSEATYESGFVIDKFPISRPNLTFSTLTVSNMSPEDSSIYLCSVSGQRDRIQYFGAGTRLSVL.

The chain employs TRBV20-1 and TRBJ2-7. CDR1 and CDR2 (germline): DFQATT, SNEGSKA (reference sequence). The CDR3 consists of 13 residues. The CDR3 sequence: CSALDRSSYEQYF.

Its frequency marks this clonotype as medium-sized (0.01 to 0.1%). The chain links TRBV20-1 to TRBJ2-1. The V gene's germline CDR1 is DFQATT and CDR2 SNEGSKA (reference sequence). The CDR3 consists of 14 residues. The CDR3 reads CSASWGTGYNEQFF.

The genes are TRBV6-6 and TRBJ2-7; the TRBD2 assignment by TCRdb is unverifiable without DNA. CDR1 is MNHNY, CDR2 SVGAGI, per germline (reference sequence). This CDR3 comprises 15 residues. This CDR3 reads CASGSGTEDFYEQYF.